These 6 T cell receptor beta chains were all obtained from the same sample, sequenced in a study of blood T cell repertoires in COVID-19 (dated by TCRdb to between 2020 and 2021). The library was prepared using the immunoSEQ multiplex PCR assay. Here the immuneACCESS table is served through TCRdb, limited to in-frame sequences with V and J called. Missing clones are a known gap in these copies; in checked studies unresolved V genes cover under half, and the rest lacks a known reason. Counted in this sample were 150,000 to 200,000 clones; roughly 82% of them appeared once. Of the sample, around 8% is held by the ten largest clones. Sequencing was done on a sample of peripheral blood. Every receptor here comes from a woman in her 70s with acute or convalescent COVID-19.

The chain links TRBV3-1 (or the pseudogene TRBV3-2) to TRBJ1-1; D is unresolved. The CDR3 is 13 amino acids. Trimming removed 4 bases from V and 4 bases from J, with 10 bases in between. Looked up from germline, CDR1 is LGHDT and CDR2 is YNNKEL (reference sequence). CDR3 protein: CASSPTLSTEAFF. CDR3 sequence (DNA): TGTGCCAGCAGCCCGACTTTATCCACTGAAGCTTTCTTT.

Many counts were recorded for this clone. The chain carries TRBV5-6 and TRBJ1-1; D gene ambiguous. The CDR3 has 13 residues. Germline lookup yields CDR1 SGHDT and CDR2 YYEEEE. The germline V and J ends were trimmed by 2 bases and 3 bases, with 8 bases remaining between them. CDR3 loop: CASSFLGDTEAFF. CDR3 coding DNA: TGTGCCAGCAGCTTCCTCGGAGACACTGAAGCTTTCTTT.

CDR3 bases: TGTGCCAGCAGTGAAGTGGGGGGGACCACCGGGCGATCACCCCTCCACTTT. The encoded protein is CASSEVGGTTGRSPLHF. The chain recombines TRBV2 with TRBJ1-6, with D possibly matching TRBD1 (5 bases). V was pared by 1 base and J by 10 bases, with 20 bases between. Germline CDR1 is SNHLY and CDR2 is FYNNEI. There are 17 residues in the CDR3.

Only a few counts were recorded for this clone. In nucleotides, the CDR3 is TGTGCCTGGAGTGGGCGACTAGCGGGGGGTTCCGGGGGTAGGAAAGAGACCCAGTACTTC. It encodes CAWSGRLAGGSGGRKETQYF. The genes are TRBV30 and TRBJ2-5; TRBD2 matches 13 bases. J gave up 3 bases and V 1 base, and 17 bases lay outside the gene matches. The CDR3 spans 20 residues. The germline V gene has CDR1 GTSNPN and CDR2 SVGIG (reference sequence).

In this sample, this clone turned up once. The rearrangement links TRBV28 to TRBJ1-2; 7 nucleotides match TRBD1. Germline V gene lookup returns CDR1 MDHEN and CDR2 SYDVKM. J gave up 3 bases and V 4 bases, and 8 bases lay outside the gene matches. The CDR3 loop spans 15 amino acids. The CDR3 bases are TGTGCCAGCAGTTCTACAGGGGCGCCTGACTATGGCTACACCTTC. It yields the protein CASSSTGAPDYGYTF.

This clone was seen once. The chain employs TRBV7-9 and TRBJ1-2; D possibly corresponds to TRBD1 (6 bases). V was cut by 5 bases and J by 4 bases, with 20 bases left in between. This CDR3 is built from 16 residues. In germline, CDR1 is SEHNR, CDR2 FQNEAQ (reference sequence). Written as DNA, the CDR3 is TGTGCCAGCAGCCCTGGGGGCAGCCGAGTTAGCTATGGCTACACCTTC. Its protein product is CASSPGGSRVSYGYTF.